This passage covers 11 T cell receptor beta chains from one sample sequenced in a study of lung T cells in sarcoidosis with Löfgren's syndrome. TCRdb called the reads again in MiXCR, with one record for every CDR3 protein. Of 9,000 or so distinct CDR3 sequences in the sample, roughly 21% were seen once. Material: CD4+ T cells from bronchoalveolar lavage. These receptors originate from a human donor with sarcoidosis (Löfgren's syndrome or another form), or a control subject (not recorded which).

By share of the sample, this clonotype is medium-sized (0.01 to 0.1%). The J gene is TRBJ2-7, the V gene TRBV27; D gene ambiguous. This CDR3 comprises 16 residues. V was pared by 0 bases and J by 2 bases, with 14 bases between. Germline loops: CDR1 MNHEY, CDR2 SMNVEV (reference sequence). This CDR3 is CASSLSRPPWAYEQYF. Written as DNA, the CDR3 is TGTGCCAGCAGTTTATCCCGACCTCCCTGGGCCTACGAGCAGTACTTC.

Concerning this clonotype: The junction differs from germline at one of its ends, possibly a read error. The chain joins TRBV20-1 to TRBJ2-7, with unresolved D. Germline CDR1 reads DFQATT; CDR2 reads SNEGSKA (reference sequence). The CDR3 length is 14 residues. CDR3 sequence: CGARGAAVVGEQYF. The DNA for the CDR3 is TGCGGTGCTAGAGGAGCTGCGGTCGTCGGCGAGCAGTACTTC.

This clonotype was seen repeatedly, ten times or more. This chain uses TRBV4-2 with TRBJ2-3, with D possibly matching TRBD2 (6 bases). The CDR3 is made up of 14 amino acids. V was pared by 1 base and J by 2 bases, with 7 bases between. CDR1 is LGHNA, CDR2 YNFKEQ, per germline. DNA of the CDR3: TGTGCCAGCAGCCAAGGACTAGACACAGATACGCAGTATTTT. It specifies CASSQGLDTDTQYF.

In its sample, this clonotype was seen many times. The rearrangement uses TRBV6-1 and TRBJ2-7; D unresolved. Trimming stripped 7 bases from V and 7 bases from J, with 17 bases between. CDR3 length: 13 amino acids. Germline V gene data show CDR1 as MNHNS and CDR2 as SASEGT. In nucleotides, the CDR3 is TGTGCCAGCACCTCCGGACCTGTTTATGAGCAGTACTTC. Protein: CASTSGPVYEQYF.

Ten or more counts support this clonotype. The chain carries TRBV2 and TRBJ2-1; 15 bases align to TRBD2. The CDR3 has 16 residues. Germline trimming cut 6 bases from V and 7 bases from J; bases unmatched to any gene: 7. The germline CDR1 and CDR2 sequences are SNHLY and FYNNEI. CDR3 sequence reads: CASRVGLAGGLNEQFF. CDR3 bases: TGTGCCAGCAGGGTGGGACTAGCGGGAGGTCTTAATGAGCAGTTCTTC.

This clonotype was seen ten or more times. The J gene is TRBJ2-7, the V gene TRBV2; unclear D gene. CDR1 is SNHLY, CDR2 FYNNEI, per germline. This CDR3 is built from 13 residues. The V end lost 2 bases, the J end lost 1 base, and 6 bases lay between the germline ends. The CDR3 nucleotides are TGTGCCAGCAGTGAAAGGGATTCCTACGAGCAGTACTTC. Translating gives CASSERDSYEQYF.

This clonotype is categorized as medium-sized. The rearrangement joins TRBV5-1 to TRBJ2-7, with 10 bases identical to TRBD2. The CDR3 runs 15 residues. Losses at the gene ends were 1 base for V and 2 bases for J; bases not matched to a gene: 3. Germline assignment: CDR1 SGHRS and CDR2 YFSETQ. Here the CDR3 DNA reads TGCGCCAGCAGCTTGTTGGGGACTAGCGCCTACGAGCAGTACTTC. The encoded protein is CASSLLGTSAYEQYF.

This clonotype was picked up a small number of times. This chain connects TRBV7-6 to TRBJ2-1, with 12 bases aligning to TRBD2. This CDR3 is 16 amino acids long. The germline V gene encodes CDR1 SGHVS and CDR2 FNYEAQ. The J segment lost 4 bases and the V segment lost 5 bases, leaving 6 bases of the junction unmatched. CDR3 region: CASSPRLAGEYNEQFF. CDR3 bases: TGTGCCAGCAGCCCCCGACTAGCGGGAGAGTACAATGAGCAGTTCTTC.

This clonotype was recorded once. At one end, the junction sequence differs from germline, possibly due to a read error. V gene TRBV5-1 combines with J gene TRBJ2-2, with D perhaps being TRBD1 or TRBD2 (6 bases each). The germline V gene encodes CDR1 SGHRS and CDR2 YFSETQ. The CDR3 spans 15 residues. The CDR3 loop is CASSLTGKDTGGLFF. In nucleotides, the CDR3 is TGCGCCAGCAGCTTGACAGGGAAGGACACCGGGGGGCTGTTTTTT.

This clonotype is medium-sized (0.01 to 0.1%) in the sample. J is TRBJ2-3 and V is TRBV25-1, with D unclear. Trimming left V 10 bases short and J 4 bases short, with 9 bases between. This CDR3 contains 11 residues. Looked up from germline, CDR1 is MGHDK and CDR2 is SYGVNS. This chain's CDR3 is CATKNPDTQYF. The CDR3 nucleotides read TGTGCCACCAAAAACCCAGATACGCAGTATTTT.

A word on this clonotype: The CDR3 ends on some other residue instead of the conserved phenylalanine or tryptophan, so this is likely a read error. It is unclear where the CDR3 begins or ends on the DNA, so no DNA is shown, and the CDR3 is as TCRdb lists it. The gene calls are TRBV6-5 and TRBJ2-1; TRBD2, the D gene given by the table, was not confirmed from the DNA. CDR1 and CDR2 (germline): MNHEY, SVGAGI. The CDR3 adds up to 18 amino acids, both ends counted. The chain's CDR3 is CAGSYLAGGGSSYNERFS.